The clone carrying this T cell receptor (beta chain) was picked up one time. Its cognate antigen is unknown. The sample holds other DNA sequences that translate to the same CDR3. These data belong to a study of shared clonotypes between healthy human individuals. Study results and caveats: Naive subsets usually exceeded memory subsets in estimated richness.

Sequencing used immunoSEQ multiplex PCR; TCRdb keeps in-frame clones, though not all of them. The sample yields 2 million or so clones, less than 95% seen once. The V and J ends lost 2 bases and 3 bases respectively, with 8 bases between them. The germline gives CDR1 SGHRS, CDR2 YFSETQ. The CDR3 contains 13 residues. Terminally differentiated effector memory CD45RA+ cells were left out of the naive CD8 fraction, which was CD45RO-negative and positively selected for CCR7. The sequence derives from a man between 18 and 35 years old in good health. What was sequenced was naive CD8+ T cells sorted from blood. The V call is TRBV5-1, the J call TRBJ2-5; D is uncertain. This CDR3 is CASSLGREETQYF. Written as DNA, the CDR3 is TGCGCCAGCAGCTTAGGCCGGGAAGAGACCCAGTACTTC.